This T cell receptor beta chain was obtained from a study of response to subunit inactivated influenza vaccine. Regarding the study as a whole: Authors suggested seasonal influenza vaccinations each recruit few new T cells.

This CDR3 has 17 amino acids. Germline V CDR1 and CDR2: SGHDT, YYEEEE. V trimming: 0 bases; J trimming: 4 bases; junction bases outside the gene matches: 9. This clonotype was seen only a few times. Antigen unknown. TCRdb re-analysed the RT-PCR reads in MiXCR, keeping a single row per CDR3 protein. The sample yields around 580,000 distinct CDR3 sequences, approximately 12% seen once. This TCR was recovered from a man aged 50-60 years who received an inactivated influenza vaccine. The material sequenced was PBMCs from blood, taken on the day of vaccination. The V and J genes are TRBV5-6 and TRBJ2-5; the match to TRBD1 covers 10 bases. CDR3 sequence (DNA): TGTGCCAGCAGCTTGGTTGGGGACAGGGGAAGAAGAGAGACCCAGTACTTC. As protein: CASSLVGDRGRRETQYF.